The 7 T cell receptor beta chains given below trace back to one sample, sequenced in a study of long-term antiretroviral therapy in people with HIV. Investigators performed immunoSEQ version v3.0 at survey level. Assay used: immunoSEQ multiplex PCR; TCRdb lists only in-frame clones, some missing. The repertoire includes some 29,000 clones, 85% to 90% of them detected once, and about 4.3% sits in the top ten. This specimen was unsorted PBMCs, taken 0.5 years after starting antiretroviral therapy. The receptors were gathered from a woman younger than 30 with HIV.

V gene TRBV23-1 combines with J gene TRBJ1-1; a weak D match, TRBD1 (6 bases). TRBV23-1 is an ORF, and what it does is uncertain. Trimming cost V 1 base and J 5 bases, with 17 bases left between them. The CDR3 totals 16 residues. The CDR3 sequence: CASSQLGGGSGTEAFF. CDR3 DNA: TGCGCCAGCAGTCAATTGGGAGGGGGGTCGGGGACTGAAGCTTTCTTT.

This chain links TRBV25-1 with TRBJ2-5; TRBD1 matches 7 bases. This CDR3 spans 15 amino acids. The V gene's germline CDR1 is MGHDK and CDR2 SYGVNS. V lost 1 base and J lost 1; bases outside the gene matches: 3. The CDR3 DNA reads TGTGCCAGCAGTGAATCCGGACAGGTCCAAGAGACCCAGTACTTC. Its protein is CASSESGQVQETQYF.

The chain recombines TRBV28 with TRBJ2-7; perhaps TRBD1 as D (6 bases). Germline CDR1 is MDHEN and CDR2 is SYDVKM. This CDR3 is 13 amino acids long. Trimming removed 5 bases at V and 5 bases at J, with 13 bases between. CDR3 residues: CASSTGKPHEQYF. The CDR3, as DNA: TGTGCCAGCAGTACAGGGAAACCCCACGAGCAGTACTTC. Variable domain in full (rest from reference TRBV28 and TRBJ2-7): DVKVTQSSRYLVKRTGEKVFLECVQDMDHENMFWYRQDPGLGLRLIYFSYDVKMKEKGDIPEGYSVSREKKERFSLILESASTNQTSMYLCASSTGKPHEQYFGPGTRLTVT.

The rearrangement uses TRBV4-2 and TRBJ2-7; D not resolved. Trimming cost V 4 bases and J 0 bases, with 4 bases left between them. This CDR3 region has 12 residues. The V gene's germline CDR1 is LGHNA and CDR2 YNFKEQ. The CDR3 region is CASSLSSYEQYF. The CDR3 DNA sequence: TGTGCCAGCAGCCTTAGCTCCTACGAGCAGTACTTC.

CDR3 sequence (DNA): TGCGCCAGCAGCCAAGTGGTCTCAACCTCCTATGGCTACACCTTC. Translated: CASSQVVSTSYGYTF. The chain recombines TRBV4-3 with TRBJ1-2; D is ambiguous. The germline V gene encodes CDR1 LGHNA and CDR2 YSLEER. The CDR3 sequence is 15 residues long. The ends were cut back, 1 base at V and 4 bases at J, with 13 bases in the middle.

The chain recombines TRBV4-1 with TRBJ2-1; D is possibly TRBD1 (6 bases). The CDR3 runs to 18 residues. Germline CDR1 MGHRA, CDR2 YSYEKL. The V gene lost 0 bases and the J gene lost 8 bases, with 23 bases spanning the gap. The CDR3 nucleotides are TGCGCCAGCAGCCAAGATGGGGTAGGGGGTATGTATCCGCATGAGCAGTTCTTC. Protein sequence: CASSQDGVGGMYPHEQFF.

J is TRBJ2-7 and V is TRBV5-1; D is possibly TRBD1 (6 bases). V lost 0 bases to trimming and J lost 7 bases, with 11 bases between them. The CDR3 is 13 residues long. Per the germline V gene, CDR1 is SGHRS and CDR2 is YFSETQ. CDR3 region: CASSLGGPPEQYF. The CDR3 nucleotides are TGCGCCAGCAGCTTGGGGGGGCCTCCTGAGCAGTACTTC.